Shown below are 4 T cell receptor beta chains from a single sample sequenced in a study of blood T cells in healthy people across ages. Combining a sample-barcoded 5' primer with a J-beta primer mix, a second PCR ran for about 7 to 11 cycles. From the 5' RACE reads, TCRdb called clonotypes with MiXCR, one entry per CDR3 protein. The profile shows hundreds of thousands of distinct CDR3 sequences, 40% to 45% of them singletons. The specimen was blood. Receptors originate from an elderly man in good health.

This clonotype came up a few times. The gene calls are TRBV6-5 and TRBJ2-7; 8 nucleotides line up with TRBD1. CDR1 is MNHEY, CDR2 SVGAGI, per germline. CDR3 size: 17 residues. J lost 3 bases, V lost 2 bases, and 12 bases had no gene match. CDR3 amino acids: CASSYHARQGSIYEQYF. DNA of the CDR3: TGTGCCAGCAGTTACCATGCTCGACAGGGGAGTATCTACGAGCAGTACTTC.

The CDR3 DNA sequence: TGTGCCAGCACCGGGGGCGGCTGGAACACTGAAGCTTTCTTT. Translation: CASTGGGWNTEAFF. The genes are TRBV12-3 or TRBV12-4 and TRBJ1-1, with D tentatively TRBD1 (6 bases). V lost 7 bases to trimming and J lost 1 base, with 13 bases between them. There are 14 residues in the CDR3.

The chain recombines TRBV3-1 with TRBJ2-7, with TRBD2 matching 7 bases. The CDR3 length is 15 residues. Germline CDR1 is LGHDT and CDR2 is YNNKEL (reference sequence). The V and J ends lost 3 bases and 8 bases, in that order; junction bases with no gene match: 13. The CDR3 coding sequence is TGTGCCAGCAGCCAGGCACTAGCGTCGGCTACCCAGCAGTACTTC. It translates to CASSQALASATQQYF.

This chain joins TRBV15 and TRBJ2-4; D is possibly TRBD1 (6 bases). With 8 bases removed from V and 0 bases from J, the gap between germline ends came to 26 bases. Germline V gives CDR1 LNHNV, CDR2 YYDKDF (reference sequence). CDR3 size: 19 residues. DNA for the CDR3: TGTGCCACCCGCAAAAAAGAACAGGGATGGGGTGTAGCCAAAAACATTCAGTACTTC. It is translated as CATRKKEQGWGVAKNIQYF.